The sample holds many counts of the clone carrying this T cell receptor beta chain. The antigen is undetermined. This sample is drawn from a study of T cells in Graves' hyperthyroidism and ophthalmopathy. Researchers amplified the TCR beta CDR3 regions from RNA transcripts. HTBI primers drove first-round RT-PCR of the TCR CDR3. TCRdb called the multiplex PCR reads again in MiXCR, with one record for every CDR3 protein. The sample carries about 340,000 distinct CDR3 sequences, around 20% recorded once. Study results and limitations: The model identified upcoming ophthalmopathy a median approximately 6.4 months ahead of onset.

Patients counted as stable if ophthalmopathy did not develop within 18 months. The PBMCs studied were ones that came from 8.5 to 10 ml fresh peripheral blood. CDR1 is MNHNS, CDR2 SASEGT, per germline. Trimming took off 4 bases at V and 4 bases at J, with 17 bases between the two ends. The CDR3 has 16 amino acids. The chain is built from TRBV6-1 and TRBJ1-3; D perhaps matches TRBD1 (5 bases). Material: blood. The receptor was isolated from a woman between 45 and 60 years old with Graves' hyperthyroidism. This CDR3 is CASSGPGSGYGNTIYF. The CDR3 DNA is TGTGCCAGCAGTGGCCCCGGTTCAGGGTACGGAAACACCATATATTTT.